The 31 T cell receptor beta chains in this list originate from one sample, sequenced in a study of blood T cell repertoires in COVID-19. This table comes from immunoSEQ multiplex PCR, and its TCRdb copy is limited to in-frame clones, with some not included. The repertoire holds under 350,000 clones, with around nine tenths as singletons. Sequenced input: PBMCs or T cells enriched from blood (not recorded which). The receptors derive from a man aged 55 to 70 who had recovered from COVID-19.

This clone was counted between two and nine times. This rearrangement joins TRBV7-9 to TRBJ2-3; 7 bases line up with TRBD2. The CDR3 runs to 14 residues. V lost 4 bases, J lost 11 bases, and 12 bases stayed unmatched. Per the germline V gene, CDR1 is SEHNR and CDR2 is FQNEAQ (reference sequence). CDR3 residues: CASSSDVGLAVQYF. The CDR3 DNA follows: TGTGCCAGCAGCTCTGACGTCGGGCTAGCGGTGCAGTATTTT.

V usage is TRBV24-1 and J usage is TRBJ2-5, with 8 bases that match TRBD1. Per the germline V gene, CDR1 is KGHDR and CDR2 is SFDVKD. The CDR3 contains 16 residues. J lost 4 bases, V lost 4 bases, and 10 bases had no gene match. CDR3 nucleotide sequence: TGTGCCACCAGTGACAACGGACAGGGCAGTTCAGAGACCCAGTACTTC. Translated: CATSDNGQGSSETQYF.

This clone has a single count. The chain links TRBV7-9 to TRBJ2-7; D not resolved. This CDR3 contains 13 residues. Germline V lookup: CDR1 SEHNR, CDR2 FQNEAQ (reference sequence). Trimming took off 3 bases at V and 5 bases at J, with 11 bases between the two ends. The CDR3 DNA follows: TGTGCCAGCAGCTTCGTTCCCCCCGACGAGCAGTACTTC. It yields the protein CASSFVPPDEQYF.

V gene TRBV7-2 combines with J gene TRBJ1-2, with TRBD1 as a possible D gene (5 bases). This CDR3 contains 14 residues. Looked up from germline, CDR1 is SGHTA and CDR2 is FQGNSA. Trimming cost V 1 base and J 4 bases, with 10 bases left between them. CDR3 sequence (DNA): TGTGCCAGCAGCTTAGTCAGGGTAGCCTATGGCTACACCTTC. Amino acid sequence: CASSLVRVAYGYTF.

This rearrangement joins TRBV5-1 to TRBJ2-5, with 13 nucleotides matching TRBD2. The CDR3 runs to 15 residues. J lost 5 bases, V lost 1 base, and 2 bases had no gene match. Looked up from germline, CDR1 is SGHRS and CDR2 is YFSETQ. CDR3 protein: CASSLTTSGGETQYF. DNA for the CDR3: TGCGCCAGCAGCTTGACGACTAGCGGGGGGGAGACCCAGTACTTC.

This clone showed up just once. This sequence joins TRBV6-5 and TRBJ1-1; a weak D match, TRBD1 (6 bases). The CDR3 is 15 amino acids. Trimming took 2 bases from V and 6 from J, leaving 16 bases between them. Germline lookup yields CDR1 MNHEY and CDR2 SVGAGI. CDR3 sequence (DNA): TGTGCCAGCAGTTACGCCGGGGGGCGCAGGGCTGAAGCTTTCTTT. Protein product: CASSYAGGRRAEAFF.

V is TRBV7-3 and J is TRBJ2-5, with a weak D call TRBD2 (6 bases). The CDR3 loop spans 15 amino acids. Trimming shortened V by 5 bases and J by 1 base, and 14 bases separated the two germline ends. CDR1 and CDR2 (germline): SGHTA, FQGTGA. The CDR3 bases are TGTGCCAGCAGCCCCGGAGGGGTGTTCCAAGAGACCCAGTACTTC. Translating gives CASSPGGVFQETQYF.

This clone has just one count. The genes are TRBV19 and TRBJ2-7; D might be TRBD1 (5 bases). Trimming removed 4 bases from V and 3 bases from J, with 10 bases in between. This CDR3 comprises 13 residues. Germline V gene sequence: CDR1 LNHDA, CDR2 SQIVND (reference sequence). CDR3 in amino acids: CASSNRQNYEQYF. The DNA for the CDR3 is TGTGCCAGTAGTAACCGACAGAACTACGAGCAGTACTTC.

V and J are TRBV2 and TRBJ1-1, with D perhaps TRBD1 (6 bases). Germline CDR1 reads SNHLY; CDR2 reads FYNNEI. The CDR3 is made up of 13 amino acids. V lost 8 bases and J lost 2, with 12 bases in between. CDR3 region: CASDRRANTEAFF. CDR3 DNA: TGTGCCAGCGACAGGCGAGCTAACACTGAAGCTTTCTTT.

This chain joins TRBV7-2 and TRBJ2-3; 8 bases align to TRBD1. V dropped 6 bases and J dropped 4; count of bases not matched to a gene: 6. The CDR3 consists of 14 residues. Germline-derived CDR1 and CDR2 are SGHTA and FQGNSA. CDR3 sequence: CASSPGQGADTQYF. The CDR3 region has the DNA TGTGCCAGCAGTCCAGGACAGGGAGCAGATACGCAGTATTTT.

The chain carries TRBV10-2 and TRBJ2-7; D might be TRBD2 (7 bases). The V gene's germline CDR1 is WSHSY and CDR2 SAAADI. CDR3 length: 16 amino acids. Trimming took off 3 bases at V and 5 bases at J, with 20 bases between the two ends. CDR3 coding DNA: TGCGCCAGCAGTGAAGGGGGGGTGGGCGAGGGAAACGAGCAGTACTTC. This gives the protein CASSEGGVGEGNEQYF.

In DNA form, the CDR3 reads TGTGCCAGCAGTAAGACAGAGGGAAACACCATATATTTT. Residues: CASSKTEGNTIYF. The chain joins TRBV2 to TRBJ1-3; D is perhaps TRBD1 (5 bases). The CDR3 is 13 residues long. Germline V gives CDR1 SNHLY, CDR2 FYNNEI. Deletions cut 5 bases from V and 4 bases from J, with 9 bases between.

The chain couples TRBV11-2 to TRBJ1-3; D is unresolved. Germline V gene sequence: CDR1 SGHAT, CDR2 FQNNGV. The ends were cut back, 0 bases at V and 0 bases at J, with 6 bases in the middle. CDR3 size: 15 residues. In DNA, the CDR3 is TGTGCCAGCAGCTTAGAGGCATTCTCTGGAAACACCATATATTTT. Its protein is CASSLEAFSGNTIYF.

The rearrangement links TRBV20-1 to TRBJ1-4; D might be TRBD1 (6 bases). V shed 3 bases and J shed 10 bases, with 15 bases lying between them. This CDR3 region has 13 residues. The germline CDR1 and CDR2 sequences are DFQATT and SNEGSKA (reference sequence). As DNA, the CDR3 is TGCAGTGCTAGTTCGGGGGGGCGTTCAAAACTGTTTTTT. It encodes CSASSGGRSKLFF.

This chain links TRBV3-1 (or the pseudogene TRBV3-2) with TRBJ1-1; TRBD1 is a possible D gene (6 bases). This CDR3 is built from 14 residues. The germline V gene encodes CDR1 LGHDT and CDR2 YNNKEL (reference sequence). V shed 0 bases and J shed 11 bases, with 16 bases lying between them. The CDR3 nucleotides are TGTGCCAGCAGCCAAGATGGGACAAGGCTGAGGGCTTTCTTT. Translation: CASSQDGTRLRAFF.

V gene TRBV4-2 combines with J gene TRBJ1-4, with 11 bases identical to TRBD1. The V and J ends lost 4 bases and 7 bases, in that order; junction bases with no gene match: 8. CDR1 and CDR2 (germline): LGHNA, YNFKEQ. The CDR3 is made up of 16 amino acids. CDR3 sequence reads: CASSRTGGAGSEKLFF. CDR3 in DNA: TGTGCCAGCAGCCGGACAGGGGGCGCTGGTTCTGAAAAACTGTTTTTT.

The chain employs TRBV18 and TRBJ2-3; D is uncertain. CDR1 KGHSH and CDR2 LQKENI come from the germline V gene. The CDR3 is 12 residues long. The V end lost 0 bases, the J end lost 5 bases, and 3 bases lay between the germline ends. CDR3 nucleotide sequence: TGTGCCAGCTCACCACCCCTAGATACGCAGTATTTT. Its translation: CASSPPLDTQYF.

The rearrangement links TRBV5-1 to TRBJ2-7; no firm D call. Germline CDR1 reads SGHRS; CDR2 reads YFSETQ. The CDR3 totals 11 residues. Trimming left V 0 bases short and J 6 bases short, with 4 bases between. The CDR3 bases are TGCGCCAGCAGCTTGGCGGGCGAGCAGTACTTC. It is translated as CASSLAGEQYF.

The CDR3 DNA sequence: TGTGCCAGCAGCGTAACCCTCGGGGGGGAGCAGTTCTTC. Amino acids: CASSVTLGGEQFF. This chain joins TRBV9 and TRBJ2-1, with 7 bases aligning to TRBD2. Germline CDR1 reads SGDLS; CDR2 reads YYNGEE. CDR3 length: 13 amino acids. With 1 base clipped from V and 10 bases from J, the junction kept 5 bases outside the gene matches.

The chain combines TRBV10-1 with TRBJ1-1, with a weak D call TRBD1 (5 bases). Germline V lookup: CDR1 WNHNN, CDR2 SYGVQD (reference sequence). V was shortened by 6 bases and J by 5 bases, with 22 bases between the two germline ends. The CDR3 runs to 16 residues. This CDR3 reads CASRRSKYRRATEAFF. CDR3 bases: TGCGCCAGCAGGCGATCCAAATACAGGAGGGCGACTGAAGCTTTCTTT.

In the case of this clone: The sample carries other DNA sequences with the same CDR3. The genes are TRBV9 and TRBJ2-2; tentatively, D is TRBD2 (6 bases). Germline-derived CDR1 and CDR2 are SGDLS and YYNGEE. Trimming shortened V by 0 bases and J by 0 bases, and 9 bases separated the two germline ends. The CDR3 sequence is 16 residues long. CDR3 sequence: CASSVAAGTNTGELFF. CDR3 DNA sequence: TGTGCCAGCAGCGTAGCGGCGGGGACGAACACCGGGGAGCTGTTTTTT.

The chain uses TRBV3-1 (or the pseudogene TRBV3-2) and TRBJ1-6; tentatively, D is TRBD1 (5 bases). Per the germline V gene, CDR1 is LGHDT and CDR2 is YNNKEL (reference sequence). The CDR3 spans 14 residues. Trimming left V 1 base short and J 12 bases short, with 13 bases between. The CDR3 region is CASSQGGGGGPLHF. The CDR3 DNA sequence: TGTGCCAGCAGCCAAGGGGGAGGCGGGGGACCCCTCCACTTT.

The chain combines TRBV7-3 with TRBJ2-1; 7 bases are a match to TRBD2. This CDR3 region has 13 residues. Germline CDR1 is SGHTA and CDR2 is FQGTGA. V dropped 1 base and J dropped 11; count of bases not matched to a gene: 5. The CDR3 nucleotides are TGTGCCAGCAGCTTAAGCCTAGCGGAGCAGCAGTTCTTC. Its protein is CASSLSLAEQQFF.

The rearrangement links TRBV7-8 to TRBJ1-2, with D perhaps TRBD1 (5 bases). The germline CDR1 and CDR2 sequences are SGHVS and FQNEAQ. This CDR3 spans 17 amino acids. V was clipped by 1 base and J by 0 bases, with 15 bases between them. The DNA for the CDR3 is TGTGCCAGCAGCTTAGATCTCGCAGGGCGGACTAACTATGGCTACACCTTC. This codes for CASSLDLAGRTNYGYTF.

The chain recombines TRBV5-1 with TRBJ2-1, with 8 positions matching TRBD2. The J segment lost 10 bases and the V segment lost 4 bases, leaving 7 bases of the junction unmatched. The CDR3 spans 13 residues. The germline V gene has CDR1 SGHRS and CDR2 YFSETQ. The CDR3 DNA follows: TGCGCCAGCAGCGAGCGGGAGATCGGAGAGCAGTTCTTC. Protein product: CASSEREIGEQFF.

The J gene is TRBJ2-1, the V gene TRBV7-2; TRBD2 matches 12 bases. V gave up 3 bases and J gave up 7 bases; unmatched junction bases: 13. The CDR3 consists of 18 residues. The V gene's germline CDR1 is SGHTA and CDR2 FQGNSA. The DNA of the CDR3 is TGTGCCAGCAGCTTTCCGGGACTAGCGGGTCTAGTGGATAATGAGCAGTTCTTC. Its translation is CASSFPGLAGLVDNEQFF.

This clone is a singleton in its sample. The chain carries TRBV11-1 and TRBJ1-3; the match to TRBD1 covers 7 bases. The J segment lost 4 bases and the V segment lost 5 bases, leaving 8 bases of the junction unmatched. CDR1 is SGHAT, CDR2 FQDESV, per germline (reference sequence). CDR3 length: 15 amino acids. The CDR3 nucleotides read TGTGCCAGCAGCCCCGGGACAGCGAAAGGAAACACCATATATTTT. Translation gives CASSPGTAKGNTIYF.

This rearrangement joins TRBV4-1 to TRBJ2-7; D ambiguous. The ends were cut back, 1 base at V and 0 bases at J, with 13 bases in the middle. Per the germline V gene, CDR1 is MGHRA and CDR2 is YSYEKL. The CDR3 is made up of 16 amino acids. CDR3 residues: CASSQGRHPNSYEQYF. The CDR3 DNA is TGCGCCAGCAGCCAAGGTAGACACCCCAACTCCTACGAGCAGTACTTC.

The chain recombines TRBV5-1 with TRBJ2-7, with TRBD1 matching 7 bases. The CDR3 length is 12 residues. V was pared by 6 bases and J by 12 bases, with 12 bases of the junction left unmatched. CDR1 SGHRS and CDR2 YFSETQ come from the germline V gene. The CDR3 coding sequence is TGCGCCAGCAACCTCCCGACAGGGCCCCGGTACTTC. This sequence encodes CASNLPTGPRYF.

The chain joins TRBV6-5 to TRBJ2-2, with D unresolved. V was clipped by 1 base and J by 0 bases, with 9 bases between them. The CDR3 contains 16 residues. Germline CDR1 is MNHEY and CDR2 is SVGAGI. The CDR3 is CASSYLSRTNTGELFF. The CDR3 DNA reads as TGTGCCAGCAGTTACTTGAGCAGGACGAACACCGGGGAGCTGTTTTTT.

The CDR3 region is CASSLGRTGGNTIYF. The DNA for the CDR3 is TGTGCCAGCAGCTTAGGGCGGACTGGAGGAAACACCATATATTTT. V is TRBV13 and J is TRBJ1-3; the D is unclear. The CDR3 spans 15 residues. Germline V CDR1 and CDR2: PRHDT, FYEKMQ (reference sequence). V was cut by 0 bases and J by 4 bases, with 10 bases left in between.